This passage covers 5 T cell receptor beta chains from one sample sequenced in a study of cytomegalovirus exposure and HLA in healthy donors. With 60 Vbeta and 13 Jbeta primers, the PCR was carried out. Produced via immunoSEQ multiplex PCR; TCRdb's table is partial and in-frame only. The sample includes around 150,000 clones, over 65% of them seen just once. The sequenced sample was PBMCs. These receptors all stem from a young man in good health and CMV-seropositive.

The rearrangement uses TRBV7-9 and TRBJ2-1; D is possibly TRBD1 (5 bases). CDR1 and CDR2 from the germline V gene are SEHNR and FQNEAQ (reference sequence). CDR3 length: 14 residues. Trimming shortened V by 5 bases and J by 6 bases, and 14 bases separated the two germline ends. The CDR3 here is CASSPFGASNEQFF. DNA for the CDR3: TGTGCCAGCAGCCCTTTTGGGGCTAGCAATGAGCAGTTCTTC.

Only one count was recorded for this clone. The chain combines TRBV18 with TRBJ2-1; the match to TRBD1 covers 10 bases. The CDR3 length is 17 residues. In germline, CDR1 is KGHSH, CDR2 LQKENI. V lost 2 bases to trimming and J lost 15 bases; unmatched junction nucleotides: 19. CDR3 nucleotide sequence: TGTGCCAGCTCACCAGGTGCGCCGATGACAGGGGGCTATTTTCTGTTCTTC. Encoded protein: CASSPGAPMTGGYFLFF.

This sequence joins TRBV28 and TRBJ1-5, with 8 positions matching TRBD1. With 4 bases clipped from V and 8 bases from J, the junction kept 7 bases outside the gene matches. The V gene's germline CDR1 is MDHEN and CDR2 SYDVKM. The CDR3 is 14 residues long. CDR3 in DNA: TGTGCCAGCAGTTCGGCGGACAGGGACAAGCCCCAGCATTTT. Amino acids: CASSSADRDKPQHF.

The chain uses TRBV19 and TRBJ1-1; 10 bases match TRBD1. Germline V lookup: CDR1 LNHDA, CDR2 SQIVND (reference sequence). V shed 6 bases, J shed 0 bases, and the junction held 4 bases outside the gene matches. The length of the CDR3 is 15 residues. For the CDR3, the DNA is TGTGCCAGTAGATTGGACAGGGGGATGAACACTGAAGCTTTCTTT. Protein sequence: CASRLDRGMNTEAFF.

The chain carries TRBV28 and TRBJ1-2; D may be TRBD1 (6 bases). The ends were cut back, 7 bases at V and 8 bases at J, with 20 bases in the middle. Germline V gives CDR1 MDHEN, CDR2 SYDVKM. The CDR3 sequence is 14 residues long. CDR3 in amino acids: CASITRQERGGYTF. The CDR3 DNA follows: TGTGCCAGCATTACGCGACAGGAACGGGGAGGCTACACCTTC.